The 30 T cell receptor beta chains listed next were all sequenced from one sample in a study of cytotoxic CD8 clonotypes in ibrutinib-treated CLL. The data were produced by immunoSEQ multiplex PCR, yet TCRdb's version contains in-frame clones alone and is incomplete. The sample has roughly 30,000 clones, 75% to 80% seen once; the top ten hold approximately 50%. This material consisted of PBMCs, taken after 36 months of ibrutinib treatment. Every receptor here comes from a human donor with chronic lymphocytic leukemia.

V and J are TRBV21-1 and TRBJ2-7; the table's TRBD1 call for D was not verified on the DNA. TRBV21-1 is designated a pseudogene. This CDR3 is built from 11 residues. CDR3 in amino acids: CASSKDGAQYF. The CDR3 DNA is TGTGCCAGCAGCAAAGATGGGGCGCAGTACTTC.

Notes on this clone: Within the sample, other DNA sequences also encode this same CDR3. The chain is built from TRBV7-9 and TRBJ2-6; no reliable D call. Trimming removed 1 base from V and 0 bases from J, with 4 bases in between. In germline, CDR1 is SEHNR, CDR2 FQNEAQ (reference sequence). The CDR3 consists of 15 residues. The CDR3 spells CASSLDFSGANVLTF. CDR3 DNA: TGTGCCAGCAGCTTAGACTTCTCTGGGGCCAACGTCCTGACTTTC.

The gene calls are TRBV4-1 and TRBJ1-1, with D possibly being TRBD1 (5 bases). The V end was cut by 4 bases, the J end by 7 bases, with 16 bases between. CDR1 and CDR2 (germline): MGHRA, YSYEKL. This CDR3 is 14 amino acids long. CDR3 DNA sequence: TGCGCCAGCAGCCCAACCGGGACGTTAAATGAAGCTTTCTTT. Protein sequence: CASSPTGTLNEAFF.

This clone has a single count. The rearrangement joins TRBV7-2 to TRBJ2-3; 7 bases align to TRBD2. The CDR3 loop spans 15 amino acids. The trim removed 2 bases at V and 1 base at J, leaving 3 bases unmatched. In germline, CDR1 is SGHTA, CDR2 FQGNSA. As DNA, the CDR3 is TGTGCCAGCAGCTTAATACGGGGGGGCACAGATACGCAGTATTTT. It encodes CASSLIRGGTDTQYF.

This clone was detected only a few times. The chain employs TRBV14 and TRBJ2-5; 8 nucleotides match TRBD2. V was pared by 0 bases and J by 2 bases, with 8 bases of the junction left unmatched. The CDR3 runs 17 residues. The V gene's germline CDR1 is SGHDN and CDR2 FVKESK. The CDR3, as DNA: TGTGCCAGCAGCCAAGATCGGAAACTAGCGGTGCAAGAGACCCAGTACTTC. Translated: CASSQDRKLAVQETQYF. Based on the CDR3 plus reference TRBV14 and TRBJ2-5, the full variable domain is EAGVTQFPSHSVIEKGQTVTLRCDPISGHDNLYWYRRVMGKEIKFLLHFVKESKQDESGMPNNRFLAERTGGTYSTLKVQPAELEDSGVYFCASSQDRKLAVQETQYFGPGTRLLVL.

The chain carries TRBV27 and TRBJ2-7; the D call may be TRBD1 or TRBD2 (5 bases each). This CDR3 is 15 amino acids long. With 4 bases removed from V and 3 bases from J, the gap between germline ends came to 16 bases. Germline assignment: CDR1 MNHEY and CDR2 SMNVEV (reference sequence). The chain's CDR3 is CASSSSSGTDYEQYF. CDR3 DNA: TGTGCCAGCAGTTCCTCATCCGGGACGGACTACGAGCAGTACTTC.

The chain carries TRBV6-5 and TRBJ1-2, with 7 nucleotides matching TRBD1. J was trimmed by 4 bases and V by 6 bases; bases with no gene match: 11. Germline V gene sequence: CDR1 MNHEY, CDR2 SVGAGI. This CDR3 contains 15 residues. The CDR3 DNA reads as TGTGCCAGCAGAGCCGCGTCGACAGGGCCCTATGGCTACACCTTC. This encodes CASRAASTGPYGYTF.

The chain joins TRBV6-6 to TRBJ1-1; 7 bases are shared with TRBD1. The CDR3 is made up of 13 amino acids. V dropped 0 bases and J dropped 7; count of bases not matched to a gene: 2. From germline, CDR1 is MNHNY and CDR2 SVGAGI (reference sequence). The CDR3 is CASSYSGGDEAFF. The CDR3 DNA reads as TGTGCCAGCAGTTACTCAGGGGGCGATGAAGCTTTCTTT.

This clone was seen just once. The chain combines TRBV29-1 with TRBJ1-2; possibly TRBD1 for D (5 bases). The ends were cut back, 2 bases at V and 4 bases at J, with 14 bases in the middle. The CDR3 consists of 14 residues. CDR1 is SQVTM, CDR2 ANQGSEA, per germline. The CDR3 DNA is TGCAGCGTTGAATCAGCGACAGTTATCTATGGCTACACCTTC. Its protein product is CSVESATVIYGYTF.

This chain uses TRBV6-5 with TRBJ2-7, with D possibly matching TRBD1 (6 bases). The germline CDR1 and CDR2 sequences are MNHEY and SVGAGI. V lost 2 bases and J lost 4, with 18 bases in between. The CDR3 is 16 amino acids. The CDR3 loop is CASSYTLSGTPYEQYF. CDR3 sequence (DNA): TGTGCCAGCAGTTACACTCTTTCCGGGACACCTTACGAGCAGTACTTC.

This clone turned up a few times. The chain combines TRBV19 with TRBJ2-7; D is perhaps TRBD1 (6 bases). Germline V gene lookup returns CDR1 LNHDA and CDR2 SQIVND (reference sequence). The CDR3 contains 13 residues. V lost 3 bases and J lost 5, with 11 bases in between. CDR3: CASSISTGNEQYF. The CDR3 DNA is TGTGCCAGTAGTATCAGTACAGGGAACGAGCAGTACTTC.

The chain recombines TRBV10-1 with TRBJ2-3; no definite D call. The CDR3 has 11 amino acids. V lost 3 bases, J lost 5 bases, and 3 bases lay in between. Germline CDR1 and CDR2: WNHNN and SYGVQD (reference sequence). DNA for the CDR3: TGCGCCAGCAGTGATCGAGATACGCAGTATTTT. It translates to CASSDRDTQYF.

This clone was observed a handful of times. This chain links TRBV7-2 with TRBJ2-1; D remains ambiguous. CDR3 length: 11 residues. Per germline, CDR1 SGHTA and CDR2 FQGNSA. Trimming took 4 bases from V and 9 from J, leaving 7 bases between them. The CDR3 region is CASSSLLEQFF. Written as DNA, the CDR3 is TGTGCCAGCAGCTCCCTCCTTGAGCAGTTCTTC.

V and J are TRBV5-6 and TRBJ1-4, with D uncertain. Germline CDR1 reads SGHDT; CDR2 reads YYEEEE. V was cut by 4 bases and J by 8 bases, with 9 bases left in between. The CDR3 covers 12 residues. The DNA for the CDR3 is TGTGCCAGCAGCCCTCTCGGGGAAAAACTGTTTTTT. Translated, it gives CASSPLGEKLFF.

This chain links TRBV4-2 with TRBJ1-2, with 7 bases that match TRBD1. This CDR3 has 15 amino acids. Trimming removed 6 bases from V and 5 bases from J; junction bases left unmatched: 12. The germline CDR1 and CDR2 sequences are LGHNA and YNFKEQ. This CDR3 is CASSYQTGAAYGYTF. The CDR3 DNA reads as TGTGCCAGCAGTTACCAAACAGGGGCCGCATATGGCTACACCTTC.

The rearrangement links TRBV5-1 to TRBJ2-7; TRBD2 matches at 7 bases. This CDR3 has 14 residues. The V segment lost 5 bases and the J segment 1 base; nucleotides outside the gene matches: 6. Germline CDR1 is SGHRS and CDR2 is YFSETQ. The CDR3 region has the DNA TGCGCCAGCAGAGGTAGGGGAGGGTCCTACGAGCAGTACTTC. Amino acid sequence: CASRGRGGSYEQYF.

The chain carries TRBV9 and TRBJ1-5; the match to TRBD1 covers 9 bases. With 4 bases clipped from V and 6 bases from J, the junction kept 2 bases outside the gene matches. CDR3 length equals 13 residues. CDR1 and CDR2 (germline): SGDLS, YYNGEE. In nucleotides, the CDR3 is TGTGCCAGCAGCCAGGGACAGGGTCAGCCCCAGCATTTT. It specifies CASSQGQGQPQHF.

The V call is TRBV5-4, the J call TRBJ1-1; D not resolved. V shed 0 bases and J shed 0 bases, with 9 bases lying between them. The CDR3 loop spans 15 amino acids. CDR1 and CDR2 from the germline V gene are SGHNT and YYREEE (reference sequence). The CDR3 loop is CASSLDPYMNTEAFF. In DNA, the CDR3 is TGTGCCAGCAGCTTGGATCCGTACATGAACACTGAAGCTTTCTTT.

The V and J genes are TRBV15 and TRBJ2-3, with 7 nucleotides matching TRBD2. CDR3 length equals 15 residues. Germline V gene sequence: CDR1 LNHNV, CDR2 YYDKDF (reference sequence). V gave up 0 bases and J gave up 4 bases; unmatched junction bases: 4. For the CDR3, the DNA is TGTGCCACCAGCAGAGAGTCTAGCGGTCCAGATACGCAGTATTTT. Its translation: CATSRESSGPDTQYF.

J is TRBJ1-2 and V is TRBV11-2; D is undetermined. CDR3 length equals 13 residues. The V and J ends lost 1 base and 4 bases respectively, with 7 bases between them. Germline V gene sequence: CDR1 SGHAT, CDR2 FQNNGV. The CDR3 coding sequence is TGTGCCAGCAGCTTAGGGGCCTTCTATGGCTACACCTTC. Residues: CASSLGAFYGYTF.

CDR3 protein: CASSSLSGGTDTQYF. The CDR3 DNA reads as TGCGCCAGCAGCTCCCTTAGCGGGGGCACAGATACGCAGTATTTT. This chain connects TRBV5-1 to TRBJ2-3; 8 positions match TRBD2. The length of the CDR3 is 15 residues. Looked up from germline, CDR1 is SGHRS and CDR2 is YFSETQ. Trimming at V came to 3 bases and at J to 1 base, leaving 4 bases not matched to a gene.

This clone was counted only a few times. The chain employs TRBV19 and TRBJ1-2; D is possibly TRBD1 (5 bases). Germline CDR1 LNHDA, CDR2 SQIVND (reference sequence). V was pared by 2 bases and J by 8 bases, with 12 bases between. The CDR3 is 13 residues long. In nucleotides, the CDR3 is TGTGCCAGTAGTATATCTGGGGCGCGGGGCTACACCTTC. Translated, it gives CASSISGARGYTF.

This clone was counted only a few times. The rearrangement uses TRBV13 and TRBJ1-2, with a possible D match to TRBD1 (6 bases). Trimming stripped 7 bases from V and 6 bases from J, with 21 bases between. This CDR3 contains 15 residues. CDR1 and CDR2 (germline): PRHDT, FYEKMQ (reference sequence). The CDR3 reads CASTLGEGEFDGYTF. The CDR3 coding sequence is TGTGCCAGCACCTTGGGTGAGGGGGAGTTCGATGGCTACACCTTC.

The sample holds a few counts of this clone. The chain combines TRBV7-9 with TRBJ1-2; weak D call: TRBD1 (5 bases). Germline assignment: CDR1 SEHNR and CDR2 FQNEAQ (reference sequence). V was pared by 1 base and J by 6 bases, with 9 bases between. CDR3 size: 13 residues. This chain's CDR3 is CASSLGRDHGYTF. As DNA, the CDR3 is TGTGCCAGCAGCTTAGGAAGGGACCATGGCTACACCTTC.

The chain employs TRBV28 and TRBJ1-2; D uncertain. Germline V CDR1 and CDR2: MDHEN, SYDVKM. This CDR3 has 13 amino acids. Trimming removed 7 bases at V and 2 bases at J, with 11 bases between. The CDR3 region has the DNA TGTGCCAGCACACTAGGAGAAAACTATGGCTACACCTTC. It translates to CASTLGENYGYTF.

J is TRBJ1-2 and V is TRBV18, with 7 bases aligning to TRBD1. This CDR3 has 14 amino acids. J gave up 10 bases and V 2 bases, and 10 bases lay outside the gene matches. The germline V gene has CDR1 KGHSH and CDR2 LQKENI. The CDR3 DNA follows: TGTGCCAGCTCACCAGGAATGACAGGGCAAGACTACACCTTC. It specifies CASSPGMTGQDYTF.

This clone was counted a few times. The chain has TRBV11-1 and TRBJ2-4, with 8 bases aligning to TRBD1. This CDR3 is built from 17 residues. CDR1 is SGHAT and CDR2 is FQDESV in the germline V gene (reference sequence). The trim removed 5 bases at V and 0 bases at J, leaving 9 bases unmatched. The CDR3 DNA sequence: TGTGCCAGCAGCCACGGGGGACAGGTTTTAGCCAAAAACATTCAGTACTTC. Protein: CASSHGGQVLAKNIQYF. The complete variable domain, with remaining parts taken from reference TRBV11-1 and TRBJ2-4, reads EAEVAQSPRYKITEKSQAVAFWCDPISGHATLYWYRQILGQGPELLVQFQDESVVDDSQLPKDRFSAERLKGVDSTLKIQPAELGDSAMYLCASSHGGQVLAKNIQYFGAGTRLSVL.

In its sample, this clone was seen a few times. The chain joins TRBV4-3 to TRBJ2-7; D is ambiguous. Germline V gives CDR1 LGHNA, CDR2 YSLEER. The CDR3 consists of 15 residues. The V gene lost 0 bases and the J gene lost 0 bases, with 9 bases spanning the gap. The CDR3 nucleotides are TGCGCCAGCAGCCAAGAGGCAGGTCCCTCCTACGAGCAGTACTTC. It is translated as CASSQEAGPSYEQYF.

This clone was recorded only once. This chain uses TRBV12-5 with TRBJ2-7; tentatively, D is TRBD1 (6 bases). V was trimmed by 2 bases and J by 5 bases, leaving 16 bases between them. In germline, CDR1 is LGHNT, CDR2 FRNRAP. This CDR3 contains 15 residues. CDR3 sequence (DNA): TGTGCTAGTGGTTTGCCGCCACCGGGACACAACGAGCAGTACTTC. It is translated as CASGLPPPGHNEQYF.

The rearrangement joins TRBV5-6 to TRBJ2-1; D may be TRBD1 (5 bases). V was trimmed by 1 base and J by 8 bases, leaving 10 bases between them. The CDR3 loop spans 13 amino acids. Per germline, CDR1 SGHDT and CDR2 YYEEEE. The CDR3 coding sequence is TGTGCCAGCAGCTTGTATTGGGGCGATGAGCAGTTCTTC. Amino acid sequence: CASSLYWGDEQFF.